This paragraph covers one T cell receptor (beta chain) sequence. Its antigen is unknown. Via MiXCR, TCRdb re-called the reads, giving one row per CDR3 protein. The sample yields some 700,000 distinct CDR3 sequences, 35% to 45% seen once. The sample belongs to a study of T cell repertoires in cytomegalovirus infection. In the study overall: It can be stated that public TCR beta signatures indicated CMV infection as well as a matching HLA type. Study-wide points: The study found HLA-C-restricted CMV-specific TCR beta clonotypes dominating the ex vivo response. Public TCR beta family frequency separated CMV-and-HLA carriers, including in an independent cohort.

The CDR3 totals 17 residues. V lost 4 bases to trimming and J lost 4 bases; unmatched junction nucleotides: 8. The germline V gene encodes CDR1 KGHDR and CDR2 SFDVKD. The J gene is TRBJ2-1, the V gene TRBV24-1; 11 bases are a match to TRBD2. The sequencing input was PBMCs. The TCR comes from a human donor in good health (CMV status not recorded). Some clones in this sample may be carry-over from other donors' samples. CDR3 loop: CATSDSLAGGDYNEQFF. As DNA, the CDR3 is TGTGCCACCAGTGACTCTTTAGCGGGGGGGGATTACAATGAGCAGTTCTTC.